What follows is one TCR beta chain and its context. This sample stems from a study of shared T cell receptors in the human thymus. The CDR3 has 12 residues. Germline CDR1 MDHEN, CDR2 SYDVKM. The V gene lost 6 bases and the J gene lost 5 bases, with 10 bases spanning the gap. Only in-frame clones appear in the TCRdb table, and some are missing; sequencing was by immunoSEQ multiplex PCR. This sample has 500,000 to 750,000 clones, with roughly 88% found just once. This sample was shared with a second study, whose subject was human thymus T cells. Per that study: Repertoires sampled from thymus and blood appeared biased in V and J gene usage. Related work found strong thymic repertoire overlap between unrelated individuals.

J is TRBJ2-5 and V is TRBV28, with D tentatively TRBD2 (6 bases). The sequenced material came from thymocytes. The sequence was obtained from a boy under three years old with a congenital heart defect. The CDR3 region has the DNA TGTGCCAGCAGGGGAGGAGGGGAGACCCAGTACTTC. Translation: CASRGGGETQYF.